These 30 T cell receptor beta chains came from one sample sequenced in a study of blood T cell repertoires in COVID-19. Clones were read by immunoSEQ multiplex PCR, and TCRdb kept only the in-frame ones, dropping some. This sample has more than 85,000 clones; approximately 65% occur once, and the top ten carry about 7.1%. Sequenced: peripheral blood. The receptors come from a woman aged 55-75 years with acute or convalescent COVID-19.

The chain recombines TRBV18 with TRBJ1-1; maybe TRBD1 (6 bases). CDR3 size: 16 residues. Germline CDR1 is KGHSH and CDR2 is LQKENI. V was pared by 3 bases and J by 0 bases, with 14 bases between. The CDR3 region is CASSPMKTGLNTEAFF. In nucleotides, the CDR3 is TGTGCCAGCTCACCCATGAAGACAGGACTGAACACTGAAGCTTTCTTT.

The chain has TRBV24-1 and TRBJ2-4; D remains ambiguous. Trimming shortened V by 3 bases and J by 4 bases, and 18 bases separated the two germline ends. Germline loops: CDR1 KGHDR, CDR2 SFDVKD. This CDR3 contains 17 residues. CDR3 bases: TGTGCCACCAGTGATCCAGAGACACACGACCCTAAAAACATTCAGTACTTC. It yields the protein CATSDPETHDPKNIQYF.

J is TRBJ2-2 and V is TRBV5-1; 10 bases agree with TRBD1. Germline CDR1 reads SGHRS; CDR2 reads YFSETQ. Losses at the gene ends were 4 bases for V and 6 bases for J; bases not matched to a gene: 6. The length of the CDR3 is 15 residues. CDR3 nucleotides: TGCGCCAGCAGCCCCGGGACAGGGGCCGCCGGGGAGCTGTTTTTT. Translated, it gives CASSPGTGAAGELFF. Filled out from reference TRBV5-1 and TRBJ2-2, the complete variable domain reads KAGVTQTPRYLIKTRGQQVTLSCSPISGHRSVSWYQQTPGQGLQFLFEYFSETQRNKGNFPGRFSGRQFSNSRSEMNVSTLELGDSALYLCASSPGTGAAGELFFGEGSRLTVL.

This chain links TRBV30 with TRBJ2-7, with 13 bases identical to TRBD2. The CDR3 loop spans 15 amino acids. Germline lookup yields CDR1 GTSNPN and CDR2 SVGIG (reference sequence). J was trimmed by 4 bases and V by 0 bases; bases with no gene match: 3. The CDR3 DNA is TGTGCCTGGAGTGTACTAGCGGGGGGGAGGTACGAGCAGTACTTC. Protein product: CAWSVLAGGRYEQYF.

The gene calls are TRBV13 and TRBJ1-1, with 8 bases fitting TRBD1. The V and J ends lost 5 bases and 11 bases, in that order; junction bases with no gene match: 10. Germline V gene data show CDR1 as PRHDT and CDR2 as FYEKMQ (reference sequence). The CDR3 loop spans 13 amino acids. CDR3: CASSPTGAEGAFF. The CDR3 nucleotides read TGTGCCAGCAGCCCGACAGGGGCCGAGGGGGCTTTCTTT.

The chain has TRBV28 and TRBJ2-7; D possibly corresponds to TRBD1 (5 bases). This CDR3 has 14 amino acids. Germline CDR1 reads MDHEN; CDR2 reads SYDVKM. V was trimmed by 6 bases and J by 7 bases, leaving 19 bases between them. CDR3 residues: CASRQPLGPGEQYF. DNA of the CDR3: TGTGCCAGCAGGCAACCTTTGGGGCCGGGTGAGCAGTACTTC.

The V and J genes are TRBV10-3 and TRBJ1-3; maybe TRBD1 (5 bases). The germline V and J ends were trimmed by 4 bases and 0 bases, with 10 bases remaining between them. The germline gives CDR1 ENHRY, CDR2 SYGVKD. The CDR3 extends over 15 amino acids. As DNA, the CDR3 is TGTGCCATCAGTGGCGGGGGGAACTCTGGAAACACCATATATTTT. Its translation is CAISGGGNSGNTIYF.

The J gene is TRBJ2-5, the V gene TRBV10-3, with a tentative D call TRBD2 (7 bases). Germline-derived CDR1 and CDR2 are ENHRY and SYGVKD. This CDR3 spans 15 amino acids. The ends were cut back, 3 bases at V and 4 bases at J, with 15 bases in the middle. CDR3: CAISDSGAGAETQYF. In DNA, the CDR3 is TGTGCCATCAGTGACTCTGGGGCGGGGGCAGAGACCCAGTACTTC.

V gene TRBV9 combines with J gene TRBJ1-2, with D hard to call. Germline V gene lookup returns CDR1 SGDLS and CDR2 YYNGEE. This CDR3 contains 15 residues. The V end lost 0 bases, the J end lost 7 bases, and 16 bases lay between the germline ends. CDR3: CASSVGGREGSGYTF. For the CDR3, the DNA is TGTGCCAGCAGCGTAGGTGGTCGAGAGGGCTCTGGCTACACCTTC.

The rearrangement links TRBV4-2 to TRBJ2-3; maybe TRBD2 (6 bases). Trimming took off 1 base at V and 5 bases at J, with 13 bases between the two ends. The CDR3 loop spans 15 amino acids. From germline, CDR1 is LGHNA and CDR2 YNFKEQ. For the CDR3, the DNA is TGTGCCAGCAGCCAAGTAGGTAGCGGTGGAGATACGCAGTATTTT. Protein sequence: CASSQVGSGGDTQYF.

This chain joins TRBV28 and TRBJ1-5; no firm D call. The V end lost 4 bases, the J end lost 2 bases, and 18 bases lay between the germline ends. The CDR3 is 17 amino acids. Per germline, CDR1 MDHEN and CDR2 SYDVKM. CDR3 loop: CASSSVAPATGNQPQHF. The CDR3 DNA is TGTGCCAGCAGTTCTGTTGCGCCCGCCACTGGCAATCAGCCCCAGCATTTT.

This clone was counted once. The chain recombines TRBV5-1 with TRBJ1-1, with D maybe TRBD1 (5 bases). This CDR3 contains 15 residues. Germline V gene lookup returns CDR1 SGHRS and CDR2 YFSETQ. V was pared by 4 bases and J by 0 bases, with 13 bases between. The CDR3 nucleotides read TGCGCCAGCAGCCCTACACAGGCGCTGAACACTGAAGCTTTCTTT. This codes for CASSPTQALNTEAFF.

V gene TRBV7-8 combines with J gene TRBJ1-1; the match to TRBD1 covers 12 bases. CDR1 and CDR2 (germline): SGHVS, FQNEAQ. V was pared by 1 base and J by 7 bases, with 1 base of the junction left unmatched. The CDR3 sequence is 14 residues long. This chain's CDR3 is CASSLGDRGHEAFF. The CDR3 DNA reads as TGTGCCAGCAGCTTAGGGGACAGGGGGCATGAAGCTTTCTTT.

The chain has TRBV6-5 and TRBJ2-2, with D possibly being TRBD1 (6 bases). CDR3 size: 16 residues. Germline values: CDR1 MNHEY, CDR2 SVGAGI. V lost 2 bases and J lost 0, with 10 bases in between. In DNA form, the CDR3 reads TGTGCCAGCAGTTACGGCCGGACAGCGAACACCGGGGAGCTGTTTTTT. Translation: CASSYGRTANTGELFF.

The chain has TRBV6-1 and TRBJ2-6, with 9 bases that match TRBD1. Germline V CDR1 and CDR2: MNHNS, SASEGT. J lost 0 bases, V lost 3 bases, and 3 bases had no gene match. This CDR3 is 17 amino acids long. The DNA for the CDR3 is TGTGCCAGCAGTGAGGGGGACAGGGTCTCTGGGGCCAACGTCCTGACTTTC. The encoded protein is CASSEGDRVSGANVLTF.

This chain uses TRBV5-6 with TRBJ1-1; D remains unclear. The CDR3 length is 13 residues. CDR1 is SGHDT and CDR2 is YYEEEE in the germline V gene. The V end was cut by 4 bases, the J end by 3 bases, with 10 bases between. CDR3 DNA sequence: TGTGCCAGCAGCCTCACAGCGGACACTGAAGCTTTCTTT. It is translated as CASSLTADTEAFF.

The rearrangement joins TRBV2 to TRBJ1-4, with D hard to call. V was cut by 2 bases and J by 4 bases, with 20 bases left in between. Germline V gene lookup returns CDR1 SNHLY and CDR2 FYNNEI. The CDR3 length is 18 residues. The CDR3 region is CASSENLIGGSFNEKLFF. CDR3 coding DNA: TGTGCCAGCAGTGAAAATTTAATTGGCGGGAGCTTTAATGAAAAACTGTTTTTT.

A remark on this clone: The sample contains more than one DNA sequence encoding this CDR3. The V and J genes are TRBV7-3 and TRBJ2-2; TRBD2 matches at 8 bases. The V segment lost 5 bases and the J segment 2 bases; nucleotides outside the gene matches: 10. CDR1 and CDR2 (germline): SGHTA, FQGTGA. The CDR3 has 17 residues. This CDR3 reads CASSLISGGRNTGELFF. The CDR3 DNA reads TGTGCCAGCAGCCTAATCTCGGGGGGGCGAAACACCGGGGAGCTGTTTTTT.

The chain employs TRBV2 and TRBJ2-2, with TRBD1 as a possible D gene (6 bases). CDR1 is SNHLY, CDR2 FYNNEI, per germline. Deletions cut 2 bases from V and 0 bases from J, with 10 bases between. The CDR3 loop spans 16 amino acids. CDR3 DNA sequence: TGTGCCAGCAGTGAACAGGGGATCGCGAACACCGGGGAGCTGTTTTTT. Protein product: CASSEQGIANTGELFF.

This chain joins TRBV11-2 and TRBJ1-3, with D perhaps TRBD1 (6 bases). There are 17 residues in the CDR3. CDR1 and CDR2 (germline): SGHAT, FQNNGV. V gave up 5 bases and J gave up 1 base, with 18 bases separating them. Written as DNA, the CDR3 is TGTGCCAGCAGCGCTATACAGGGCACCCATTCTGGAAACACCATATATTTT. Translated, it gives CASSAIQGTHSGNTIYF.

The chain couples TRBV7-2 to TRBJ2-1; 9 nucleotides agree with TRBD1. The CDR3 contains 15 residues. Trimming took 5 bases from V and 4 from J; bases not matched to a gene: 6. Germline CDR1 reads SGHTA; CDR2 reads FQGNSA. The DNA for the CDR3 is TGTGCCAGCAGCCGCCGGACAGGGGTATACAATGAGCAGTTCTTC. Translation: CASSRRTGVYNEQFF.

V is TRBV28 and J is TRBJ2-1, with D possibly TRBD2 on 6 matching bases. The ends were cut back, 6 bases at V and 5 bases at J, with 14 bases in the middle. Germline V gene lookup returns CDR1 MDHEN and CDR2 SYDVKM. This CDR3 is 14 amino acids long. The chain's CDR3 is CASRLGGGHNEQFF. The DNA for the CDR3 is TGTGCCAGCAGGTTGGGGGGTGGCCACAATGAGCAGTTCTTC.

For this clone: Other DNA sequences in this specimen translate into the identical CDR3. This chain uses TRBV5-1 with TRBJ1-2, with 7 positions matching TRBD1. Germline-derived CDR1 and CDR2 are SGHRS and YFSETQ. The CDR3 runs 14 residues. After removal of 2 bases from V and 2 bases from J, the junction contained 3 bases not matched to a gene. CDR3 nucleotides: TGCGCCAGCAGCTTAGGGGACAGCAACTATGGCTACACCTTC. It yields the protein CASSLGDSNYGYTF.

The genes are TRBV11-2 and TRBJ2-2; 12 bases match TRBD2. The V segment lost 1 base and the J segment 4 bases; nucleotides outside the gene matches: 4. This CDR3 is built from 17 residues. Germline V gene lookup returns CDR1 SGHAT and CDR2 FQNNGV. DNA for the CDR3: TGTGCCAGCAGCTTAGGACTAGCGGGGGTTCTCACCGGGGAGCTGTTTTTT. Its protein is CASSLGLAGVLTGELFF.

The chain uses TRBV7-8 and TRBJ1-2; unclear D gene. Germline V lookup: CDR1 SGHVS, CDR2 FQNEAQ. The CDR3 loop spans 13 amino acids. V gave up 5 bases and J gave up 8 bases, with 15 bases separating them. Written as DNA, the CDR3 is TGTGCCAGCAGCGCACCGGGAAGTCTAGGCTACACCTTC. The encoded protein is CASSAPGSLGYTF.

J is TRBJ1-4 and V is TRBV9; 7 nucleotides align to TRBD1. The CDR3 runs to 17 residues. Looked up from germline, CDR1 is SGDLS and CDR2 is YYNGEE. The V gene end was trimmed by 5 bases and the J gene end by 1 base; junction bases not matched to a gene: 11. CDR3 region: CASRVTGDPRTNEKLFF. In DNA, the CDR3 is TGTGCCAGCAGAGTAACAGGGGACCCTAGAACTAATGAAAAACTGTTTTTT.

The CDR3 nucleotides are TGCGCCAGCAGCTTGGGACAGGGCGATTCACCCCTCCACTTT. Translated: CASSLGQGDSPLHF. The gene calls are TRBV5-1 and TRBJ1-6; 7 nucleotides agree with TRBD1. This CDR3 region has 14 residues. CDR1 and CDR2 (germline): SGHRS, YFSETQ. Trimming removed 0 bases from V and 8 bases from J; junction bases left unmatched: 2.

This chain uses TRBV4-2 with TRBJ1-6; D is uncertain. The CDR3 is made up of 16 amino acids. Germline V CDR1 and CDR2: LGHNA, YNFKEQ. Trimming removed 1 base at V and 0 bases at J, with 7 bases between. For the CDR3, the DNA is TGTGCCAGCAGCCAAGCTTTGAGCTCCTATAATTCACCCCTCCACTTT. Protein: CASSQALSSYNSPLHF.

Only one count was recorded for this clone. The chain combines TRBV18 with TRBJ1-6, with 7 positions matching TRBD1. Per the germline V gene, CDR1 is KGHSH and CDR2 is LQKENI. The CDR3 covers 15 residues. Unmatched junction bases numbered 6, after V lost 3 bases and J lost 7 bases. In DNA form, the CDR3 reads TGTGCCAGCTCACCTGAACGGACAGGCAATTCACCCCTCCACTTT. Translating gives CASSPERTGNSPLHF.

This clone showed up just once. The chain carries TRBV5-1 and TRBJ1-3, with 9 positions matching TRBD1. The trim removed 1 base at V and 4 bases at J, leaving 3 bases unmatched. The germline gives CDR1 SGHRS, CDR2 YFSETQ. The CDR3 consists of 15 residues. The CDR3 loop is CASSLPQGAGNTIYF. The CDR3 region has the DNA TGCGCCAGCAGCTTGCCACAGGGGGCGGGAAACACCATATATTTT.